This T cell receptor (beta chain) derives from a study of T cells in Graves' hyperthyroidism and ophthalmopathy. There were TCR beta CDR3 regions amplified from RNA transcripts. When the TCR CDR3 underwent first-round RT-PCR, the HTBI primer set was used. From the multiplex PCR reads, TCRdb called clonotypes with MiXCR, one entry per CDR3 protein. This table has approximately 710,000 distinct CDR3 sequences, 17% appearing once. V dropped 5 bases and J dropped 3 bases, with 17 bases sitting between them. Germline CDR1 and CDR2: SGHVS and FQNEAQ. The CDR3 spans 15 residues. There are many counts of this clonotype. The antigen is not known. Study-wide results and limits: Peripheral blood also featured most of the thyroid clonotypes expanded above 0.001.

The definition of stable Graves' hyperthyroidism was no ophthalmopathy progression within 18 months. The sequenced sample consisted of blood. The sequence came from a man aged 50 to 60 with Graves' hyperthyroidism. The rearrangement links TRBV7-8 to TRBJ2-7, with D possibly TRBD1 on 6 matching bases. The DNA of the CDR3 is TGTGCCAGCAGCGAGGACAGCACGATAAACTACGAGCAGTACTTC. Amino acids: CASSEDSTINYEQYF.